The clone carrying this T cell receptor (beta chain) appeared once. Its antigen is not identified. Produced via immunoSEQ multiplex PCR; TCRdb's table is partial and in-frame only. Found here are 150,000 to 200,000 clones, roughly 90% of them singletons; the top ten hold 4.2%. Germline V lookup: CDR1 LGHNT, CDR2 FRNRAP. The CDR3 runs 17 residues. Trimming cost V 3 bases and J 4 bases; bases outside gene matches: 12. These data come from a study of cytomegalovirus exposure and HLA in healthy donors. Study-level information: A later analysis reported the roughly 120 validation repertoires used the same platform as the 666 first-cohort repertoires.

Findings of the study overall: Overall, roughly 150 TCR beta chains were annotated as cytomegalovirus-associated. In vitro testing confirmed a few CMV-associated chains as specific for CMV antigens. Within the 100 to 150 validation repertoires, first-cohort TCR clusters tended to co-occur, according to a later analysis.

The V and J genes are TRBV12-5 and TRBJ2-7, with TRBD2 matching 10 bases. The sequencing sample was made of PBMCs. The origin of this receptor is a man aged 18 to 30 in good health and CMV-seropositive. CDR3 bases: TGTGCTAGTGGTTTACGCCTAGCGGGAGCAAAAACTTACGAGCAGTACTTC. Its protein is CASGLRLAGAKTYEQYF.